This T cell receptor beta chain was sequenced in a study of blood T cell repertoires in COVID-19. Across the whole study: Both acute and convalescent COVID-19 samples were obtained from the United States, Italy and Spain. Sources were T cells, B-cell-depleted T cells, or PBMCs; the material itself was cDNA or gDNA.

This study enrolled people aged about 18 to 100 from approximately 25 US geographic areas. No more than 2 weeks before study entry, exposed participants had met a case of COVID-19. Libraries were prepared by immunoSEQ multiplex PCR; TCRdb keeps only in-frame clonotypes and omits some of them. This table has nearly 250,000 clones, about 87% appearing once. Trimming took 4 bases from V and 3 from J, leaving 6 bases between them. Germline assignment: CDR1 MDHEN and CDR2 SYDVKM. CDR3 length equals 12 residues. Sequencing used PBMCs or T cells enriched from blood (not recorded which). The rearrangement links TRBV28 to TRBJ1-1; D uncertain. This TCR was sampled from a man aged 45-60 years who had been exposed to COVID-19. CDR3 nucleotides: TGTGCCAGCAGTTCGGGTGACACTGAAGCTTTCTTT. Translation gives CASSSGDTEAFF.